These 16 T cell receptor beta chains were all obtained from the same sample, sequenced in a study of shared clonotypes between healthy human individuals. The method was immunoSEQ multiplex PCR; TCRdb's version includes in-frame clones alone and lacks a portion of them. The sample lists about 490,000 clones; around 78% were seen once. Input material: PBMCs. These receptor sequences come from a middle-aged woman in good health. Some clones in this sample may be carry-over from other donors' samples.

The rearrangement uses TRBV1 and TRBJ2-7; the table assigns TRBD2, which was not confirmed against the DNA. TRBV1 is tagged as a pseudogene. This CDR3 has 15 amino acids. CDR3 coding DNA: TGCACCAGCAGCCAAGGATTTGAATCGGCCTACGAGCAGTACTTC. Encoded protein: CTSSQGFESAYEQYF.

The CDR3 DNA reads as TGTGCCAGAAGCATACCCTCCAGCACAGGGCCCTACGAGCAGTACTTC. Its protein is CARSIPSSTGPYEQYF. V gene TRBV5-3 combines with J gene TRBJ2-7; TRBD1 might be the D (6 bases). Being an ORF, TRBV5-3 has a function that is uncertain. The CDR3 is 16 amino acids. V lost 4 bases and J lost 2, with 19 bases in between.

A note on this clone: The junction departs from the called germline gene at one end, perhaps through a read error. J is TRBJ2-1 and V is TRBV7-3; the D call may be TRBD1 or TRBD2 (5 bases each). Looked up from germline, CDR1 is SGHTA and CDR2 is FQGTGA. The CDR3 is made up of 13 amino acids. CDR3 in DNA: TGTGCCAGCAGCGCAGACTACGGGGCCGTTAGGGTCTTC. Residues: CASSADYGAVRVF. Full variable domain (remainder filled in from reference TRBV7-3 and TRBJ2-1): GAGVSQTPSNKVTEKGKYVELRCDPISGHTALYWYRQSLGQGPEFLIYFQGTGAADDSGLPNDRFFAVRPEGSVSTLKIQRTERGDSAVYLCASSADYGAVRVFGPGTRLTVL.

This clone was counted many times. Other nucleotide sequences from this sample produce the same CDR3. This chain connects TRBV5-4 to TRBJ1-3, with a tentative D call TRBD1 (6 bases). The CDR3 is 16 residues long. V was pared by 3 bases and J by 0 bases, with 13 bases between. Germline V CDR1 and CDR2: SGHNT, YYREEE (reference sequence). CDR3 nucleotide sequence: TGTGCCAGCAGCTGGGGGACAAGGGCCTCTGGAAACACCATATATTTT. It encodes CASSWGTRASGNTIYF.

The CDR3 spells CSVELLAGVYEQFF. CDR3 nucleotides: TGCAGCGTTGAACTGCTAGCGGGAGTCTATGAGCAGTTCTTC. This chain joins TRBV29-1 and TRBJ2-1; 10 bases agree with TRBD2. After removal of 2 bases from V and 8 bases from J, the junction contained 6 bases not matched to a gene. The germline gives CDR1 SQVTM, CDR2 ANQGSEA. CDR3 size: 14 residues.

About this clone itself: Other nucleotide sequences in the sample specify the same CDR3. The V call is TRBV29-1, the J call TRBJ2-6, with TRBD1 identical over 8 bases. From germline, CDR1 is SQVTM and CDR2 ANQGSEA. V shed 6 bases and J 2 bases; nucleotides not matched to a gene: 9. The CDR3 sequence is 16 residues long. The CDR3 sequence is CSVRGQGSAGANVLTF. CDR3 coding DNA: TGCAGCGTACGCGGACAGGGAAGTGCTGGGGCCAACGTCCTGACTTTC.

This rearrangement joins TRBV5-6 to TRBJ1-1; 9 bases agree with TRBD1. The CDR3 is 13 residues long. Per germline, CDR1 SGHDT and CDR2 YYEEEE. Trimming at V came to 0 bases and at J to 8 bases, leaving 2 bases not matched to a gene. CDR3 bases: TGTGCCAGCAGCTTGGACGGGACAGGGGAAGCTTTCTTT. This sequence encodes CASSLDGTGEAFF.

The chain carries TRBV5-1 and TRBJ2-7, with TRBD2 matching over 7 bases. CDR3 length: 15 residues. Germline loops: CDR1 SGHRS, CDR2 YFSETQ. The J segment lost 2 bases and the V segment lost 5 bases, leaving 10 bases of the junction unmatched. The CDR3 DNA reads TGCGCCAGCAGTCCCCGGGGGAGCGGGACCTACGAGCAGTACTTC. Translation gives CASSPRGSGTYEQYF.

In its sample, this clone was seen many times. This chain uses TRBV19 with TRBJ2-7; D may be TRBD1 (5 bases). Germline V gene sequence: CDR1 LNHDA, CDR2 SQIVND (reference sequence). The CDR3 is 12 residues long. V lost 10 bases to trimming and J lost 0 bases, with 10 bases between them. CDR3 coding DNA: TGTGCCACTTCAGGGATCTCCTACGAGCAGTACTTC. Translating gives CATSGISYEQYF.

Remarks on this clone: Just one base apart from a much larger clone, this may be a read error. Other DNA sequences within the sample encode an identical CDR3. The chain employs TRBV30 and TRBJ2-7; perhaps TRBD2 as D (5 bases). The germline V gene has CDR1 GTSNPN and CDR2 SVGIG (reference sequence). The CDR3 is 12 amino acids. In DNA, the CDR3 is TGCGCCTGGAGTCCTACGGGGTACGAGCAGTACTTC. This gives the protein CAWSPTGYEQYF. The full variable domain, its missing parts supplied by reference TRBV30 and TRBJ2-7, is SQTIHQWPATLVQPVGSPLSLECTVEGTSNPNLYWYRQAAGRGLQLLFYSVGIGQISSEVPQNLSASRPQDRQFILSSKKLLLSDSGFYLCAWSPTGYEQYFGPGTRLTVT.

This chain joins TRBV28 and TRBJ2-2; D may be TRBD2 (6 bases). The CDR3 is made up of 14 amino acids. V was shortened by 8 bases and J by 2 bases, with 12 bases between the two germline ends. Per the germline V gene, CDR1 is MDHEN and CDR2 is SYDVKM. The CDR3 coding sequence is TGTGCCAGCTCGGGGACTTTCAACACCGGGGAGCTGTTTTTT. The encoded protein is CASSGTFNTGELFF.

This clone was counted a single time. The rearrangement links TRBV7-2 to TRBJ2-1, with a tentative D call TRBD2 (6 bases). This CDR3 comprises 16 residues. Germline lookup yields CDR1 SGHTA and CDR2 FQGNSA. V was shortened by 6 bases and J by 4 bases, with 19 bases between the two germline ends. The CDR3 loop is CASSQRWLATYNEQFF. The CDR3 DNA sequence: TGTGCCAGCAGTCAGCGGTGGCTAGCGACATACAATGAGCAGTTCTTC. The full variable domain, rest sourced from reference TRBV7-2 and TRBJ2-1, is GAGVSQSPSNKVTEKGKDVELRCDPISGHTALYWYRQSLGQGLEFLIYFQGNSAPDKSGLPSDRFSAERTGGSVSTLTIQRTQQEDSAVYLCASSQRWLATYNEQFFGPGTRLTVL.

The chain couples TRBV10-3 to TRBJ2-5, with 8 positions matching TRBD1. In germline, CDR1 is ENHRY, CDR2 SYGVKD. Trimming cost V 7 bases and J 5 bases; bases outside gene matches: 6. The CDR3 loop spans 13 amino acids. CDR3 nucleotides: TGTGCCATCAATAAGGACAGGGTTGAGACCCAGTACTTC. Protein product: CAINKDRVETQYF.

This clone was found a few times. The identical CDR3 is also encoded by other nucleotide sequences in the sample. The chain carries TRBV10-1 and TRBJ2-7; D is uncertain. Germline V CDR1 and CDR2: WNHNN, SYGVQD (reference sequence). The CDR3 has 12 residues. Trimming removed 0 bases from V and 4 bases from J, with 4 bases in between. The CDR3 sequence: CASSESGYEQYF. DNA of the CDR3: TGCGCCAGCAGTGAGTCGGGTTACGAGCAGTACTTC.

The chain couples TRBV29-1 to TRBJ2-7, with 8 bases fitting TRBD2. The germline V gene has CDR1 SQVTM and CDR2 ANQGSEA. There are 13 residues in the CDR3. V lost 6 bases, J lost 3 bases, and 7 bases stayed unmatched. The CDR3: CSVTSGWDYEQYF. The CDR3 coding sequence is TGCAGCGTCACTAGCGGATGGGACTACGAGCAGTACTTC.

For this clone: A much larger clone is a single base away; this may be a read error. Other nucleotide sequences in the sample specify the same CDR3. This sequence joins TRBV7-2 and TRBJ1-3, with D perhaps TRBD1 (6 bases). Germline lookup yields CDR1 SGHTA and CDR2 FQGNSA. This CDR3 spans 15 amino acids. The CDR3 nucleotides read TGCGCCAGCAGCTTAGACAGGAGCTCTGGAAACACCATATATTTT. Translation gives CASSLDRSSGNTIYF.